The rows below give T cell receptor beta chains drawn from one sample of a study of T cell changes during pregnancy in multiple sclerosis. Produced via immunoSEQ multiplex PCR; TCRdb's table is partial and in-frame only. The repertoire holds 27,000 or so clones, roughly 86% seen once, with around 8% in the top ten. The sample in question was CD8+ T cells from peripheral blood mononuclear cells, obtained in the second trimester of pregnancy. These receptors were collected from a female donor with multiple sclerosis, enrolled in a pregnancy study. Both conserved end residues are part of each CDR3.

v_call cdr3_aa
TRBV21-1 CASSNQDSNTGELFF
TRBV7-6 CASSSLRGHSGAGNYGYTF
TRBV5-4 CASSLGLGSGGAVRDNEQYF
TRBV7-6 CASSLGRGSVNTEAFF
TRBV19 CASSPRPGQAMNTEAFF
TRBV7-9 CASSVQVQGGYTF
TRBV27 CASRTVSGTQETQYF
TRBV5-5 CASSPTGYATEAFF
TRBV10-2 CASIKVLTGTEAFF
TRBV30 CAWSTSSSNQPQHF
TRBV19 CASSIVTGVREQYF
TRBV9 CASSVGTSGVYEQYF
TRBV6-1 CASSVLKGTASGNTIYF
TRBV27 CASSLWGQGGYGYTF
TRBV5-4 CASSPSGLAVAGGGTDTQYF
TRBV5-6 CASSLDRGNTGELFF
TRBV6-6 CASSSADQETQYF
TRBV6-6 CASSYGERNNEQFF
TRBV15 CATSRDSSIPSYEQYF
TRBV6-8 CASSYSVLAGAQGTDTQYF
TRBV10-3 CAISESQGAAYGYTF
TRBV5-4 CASSQAPGGSYEQYF